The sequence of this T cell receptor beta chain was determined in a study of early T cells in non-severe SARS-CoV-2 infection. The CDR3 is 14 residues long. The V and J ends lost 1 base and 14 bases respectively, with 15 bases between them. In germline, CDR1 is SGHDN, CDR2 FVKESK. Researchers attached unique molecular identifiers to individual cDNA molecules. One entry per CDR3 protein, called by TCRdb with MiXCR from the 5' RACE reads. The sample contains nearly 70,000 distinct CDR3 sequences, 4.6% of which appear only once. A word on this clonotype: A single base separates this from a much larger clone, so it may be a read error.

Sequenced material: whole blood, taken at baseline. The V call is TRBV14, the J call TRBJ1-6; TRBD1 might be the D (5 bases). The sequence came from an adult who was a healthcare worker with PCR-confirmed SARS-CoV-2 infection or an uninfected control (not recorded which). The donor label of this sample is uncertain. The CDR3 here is CASSQVVEGSSLHF. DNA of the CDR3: TGTGCCAGCAGCCAAGTGGTCGAGGGGTCATCCCTCCACTTT.